These 9 T cell receptor beta chains came from one sample sequenced in a study of T cell responses to AZD1222 COVID-19 vaccine. Sequenced by immunoSEQ multiplex PCR; TCRdb stores in-frame clones only, minus some. This table holds around 150,000 clones, over 85% found once. The specimen comprised peripheral blood, sampled on day 0 of AZD1222 vaccination. The receptors derive from an adult in good health.

This clone showed up just once. The chain combines TRBV2 with TRBJ1-5; tentatively, D is TRBD1 (5 bases). Germline CDR1 reads SNHLY; CDR2 reads FYNNEI. The length of the CDR3 is 14 residues. The V and J ends lost 5 bases and 5 bases respectively, with 13 bases between them. The CDR3 DNA reads as TGTGCCAGCAGTCTATCCAGGGCTTATCAGCCCCAGCATTTT. Translation: CASSLSRAYQPQHF.

This clone was detected only once. The chain has TRBV9 and TRBJ2-7; 13 bases match TRBD2. The CDR3 has 17 amino acids. V shed 2 bases and J 0 bases; nucleotides not matched to a gene: 5. Looked up from germline, CDR1 is SGDLS and CDR2 is YYNGEE. The CDR3 is CASSVGTSGTSSYEQYF. CDR3 DNA sequence: TGTGCCAGCAGCGTTGGGACTAGCGGGACGAGCTCCTACGAGCAGTACTTC.

J is TRBJ2-1 and V is TRBV7-8; D gene uncertain. Germline-derived CDR1 and CDR2 are SGHVS and FQNEAQ. V lost 8 bases, J lost 0 bases, and 11 bases lay in between. This CDR3 spans 14 amino acids. The CDR3 DNA sequence: TGTGCCAGCGCCAGATCGAGCTCCTACAATGAGCAGTTCTTC. Amino acids: CASARSSSYNEQFF.

For the CDR3, the DNA is TGTGCCAGCTCACCCGACAGGGGCGTCATTGAAAAACTGTTTTTT. The encoded protein is CASSPDRGVIEKLFF. The chain links TRBV18 to TRBJ1-4, with 8 bases matching TRBD1. The CDR3 sequence is 15 residues long. Trimming cost V 3 bases and J 7 bases; bases outside gene matches: 7. Germline CDR1 and CDR2: KGHSH and LQKENI.

The chain employs TRBV10-3 and TRBJ1-1, with TRBD1 matching over 11 bases. CDR1 and CDR2 (germline): ENHRY, SYGVKD. This CDR3 comprises 15 residues. J lost 4 bases, V lost 3 bases, and 4 bases had no gene match. The CDR3 DNA follows: TGTGCCATCAGTGACCCCGGGACAGGGGGCACTGAAGCTTTCTTT. It is translated as CAISDPGTGGTEAFF.

The rearrangement uses TRBV18 and TRBJ2-1, with no clear D. Germline V gene data show CDR1 as KGHSH and CDR2 as LQKENI. Trimming removed 4 bases from V and 7 bases from J, with 11 bases in between. The CDR3 runs 13 residues. The CDR3 protein is CASSQRNVNEQFF. CDR3 nucleotide sequence: TGTGCCAGCTCACAACGGAACGTGAATGAGCAGTTCTTC. Together with reference TRBV18 and TRBJ2-1, the CDR3 gives the full variable domain: NAGVMQNPRHLVRRRGQEARLRCSPMKGHSHVYWYRQLPEEGLKFMVYLQKENIIDESGMPKERFSAEFPKEGPSILRIQQVVRGDSAAYFCASSQRNVNEQFFGPGTRLTVL.

The rearrangement uses TRBV6-5 and TRBJ1-3; maybe TRBD1 (5 bases). The germline V gene has CDR1 MNHEY and CDR2 SVGAGI. The CDR3 covers 16 residues. V was shortened by 0 bases and J by 7 bases, with 16 bases between the two germline ends. The CDR3 protein is CASSYSWDPARNTIYF. In DNA, the CDR3 is TGTGCCAGCAGTTACTCGTGGGACCCTGCCAGGAACACCATATATTTT.

The CDR3 here is CASSLVRDTEAFF. CDR3 sequence (DNA): TGCGCCAGCAGCTTGGTAAGGGACACTGAAGCTTTCTTT. This chain joins TRBV5-1 and TRBJ1-1; the D is unclear. The V end was cut by 0 bases, the J end by 3 bases, with 6 bases between. Germline V CDR1 and CDR2: SGHRS, YFSETQ. The CDR3 is 13 amino acids.

The rearrangement links TRBV2 to TRBJ2-7; 7 bases line up with TRBD1. Germline trimming cut 6 bases from V and 4 bases from J; bases unmatched to any gene: 12. Germline CDR1 SNHLY, CDR2 FYNNEI. The CDR3 loop spans 15 amino acids. DNA for the CDR3: TGTGCCAGCAGGAAGCAGGGGGTTTGGGGTTACGAGCAGTACTTC. Translated, it gives CASRKQGVWGYEQYF.